This record covers a single T cell receptor (beta chain). What it recognizes is unknown. These data originate in a study of blood T cells in healthy people across ages. Notes on the study in general: Long-lived donors exceeded aged donors in naive CD4+ cells and diversity.

A second about 6 to 11 cycle PCR used barcoded and J-beta primers. TCRdb analysed the 5' RACE reads with MiXCR anew, one entry per CDR3 protein. The sample has about 900,000 distinct CDR3 sequences; under 50% are singletons. The sequencing input was blood. This receptor was obtained from a man aged 30 to 39 in good health.

In nucleotides, the CDR3 is TGTGCCAGCAGCTTGGGGCAGTCTAGCTCCTACAATGAGCAGTTCTTC. This translates into CASSLGQSSSYNEQFF. The chain has TRBV5-5 and TRBJ2-1; no definite D call. Germline V gene sequence: CDR1 SGHKS, CDR2 YYEKEE (reference sequence). Trimming shortened V by 0 bases and J by 0 bases, and 10 bases separated the two germline ends. The CDR3 has 16 amino acids.